The TCR beta chain described here comes from a study of T-cell reconstitution after alpha-beta-depleted transplantation in children. Preparation of the TCRbeta library used unique molecular identifiers. TCRdb used MiXCR to reprocess the PCR reads, holding one entry per CDR3 protein. The sample lists about 500,000 distinct CDR3 sequences; 30% to 35% were seen once. This material consisted of PBMCs from the stem cell graft donor, taken from the stem cell graft. The origin of this receptor is a human donor who donated a stem cell graft to a child with aplastic anemia.

CDR3 nucleotides: TGTGCCAGCAGCTTCTCAGGGAATGGCTACACCTTC. It yields the protein CASSFSGNGYTF. The V call is TRBV7-2, the J call TRBJ1-2; tentative D call: TRBD1 (5 bases). Trimming took off 3 bases at V and 6 bases at J, with 8 bases between the two ends. The CDR3 consists of 12 residues. The V gene's germline CDR1 is SGHTA and CDR2 FQGNSA.